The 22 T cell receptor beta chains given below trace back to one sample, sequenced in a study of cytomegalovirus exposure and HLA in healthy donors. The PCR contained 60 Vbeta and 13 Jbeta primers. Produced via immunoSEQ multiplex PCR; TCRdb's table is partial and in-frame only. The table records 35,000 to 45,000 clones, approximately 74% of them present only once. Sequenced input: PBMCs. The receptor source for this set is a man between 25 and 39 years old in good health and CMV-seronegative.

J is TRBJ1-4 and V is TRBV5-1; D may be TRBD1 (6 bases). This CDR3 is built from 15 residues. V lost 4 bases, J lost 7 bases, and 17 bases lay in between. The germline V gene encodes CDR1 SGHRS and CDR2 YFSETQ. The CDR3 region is CASSAAGTSGEKLFF. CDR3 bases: TGCGCCAGCAGCGCCGCCGGGACAAGCGGTGAAAAACTGTTTTTT.

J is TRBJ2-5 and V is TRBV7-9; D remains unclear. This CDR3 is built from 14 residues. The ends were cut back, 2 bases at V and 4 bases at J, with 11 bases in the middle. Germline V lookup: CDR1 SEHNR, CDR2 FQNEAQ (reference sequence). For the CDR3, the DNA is TGTGCCAGCAGCTTAAAGGAGACTCCAGAGACCCAGTACTTC. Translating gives CASSLKETPETQYF.

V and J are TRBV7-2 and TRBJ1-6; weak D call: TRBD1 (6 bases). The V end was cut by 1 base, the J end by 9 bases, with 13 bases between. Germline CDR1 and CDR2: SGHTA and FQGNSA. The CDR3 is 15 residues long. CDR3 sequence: CASSLVPGAGSPLHF. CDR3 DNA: TGTGCCAGCAGCTTAGTTCCAGGGGCGGGTTCACCCCTCCACTTT. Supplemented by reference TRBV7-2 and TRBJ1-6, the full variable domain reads GAGVSQSPSNKVTEKGKDVELRCDPISGHTALYWYRQSLGQGLEFLIYFQGNSAPDKSGLPSDRFSAERTGGSVSTLTIQRTQQEDSAVYLCASSLVPGAGSPLHFGNGTRLTVT.

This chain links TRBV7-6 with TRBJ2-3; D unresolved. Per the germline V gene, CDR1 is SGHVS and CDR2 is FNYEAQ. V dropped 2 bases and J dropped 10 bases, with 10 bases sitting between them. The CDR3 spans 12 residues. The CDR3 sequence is CASSLNRLAQYF. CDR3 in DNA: TGTGCCAGCAGCTTAAATAGGCTAGCGCAGTATTTT.

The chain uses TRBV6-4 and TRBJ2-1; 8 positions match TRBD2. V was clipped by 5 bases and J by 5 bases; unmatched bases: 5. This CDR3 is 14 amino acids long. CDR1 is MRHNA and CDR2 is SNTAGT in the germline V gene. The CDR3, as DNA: TGTGCCAGCAGTATAGCGGGGAGTCACAATGAGCAGTTCTTC. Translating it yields CASSIAGSHNEQFF.

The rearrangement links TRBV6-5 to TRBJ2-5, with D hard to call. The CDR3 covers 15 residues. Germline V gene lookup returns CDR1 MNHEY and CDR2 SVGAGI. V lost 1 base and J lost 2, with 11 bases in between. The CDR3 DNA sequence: TGTGCCAGCAGTTACTTGGCAGAAATTCAAGAGACCCAGTACTTC. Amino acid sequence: CASSYLAEIQETQYF.

CDR3 residues: CASKEGAMNTGELFF. The CDR3, as DNA: TGCGCCAGCAAGGAGGGAGCAATGAACACCGGGGAGCTGTTTTTT. The rearrangement links TRBV10-2 to TRBJ2-2; D is perhaps TRBD2 (6 bases). The germline CDR1 and CDR2 sequences are WSHSY and SAAADI. The CDR3 has 15 residues. V was pared by 7 bases and J by 1 base, with 13 bases between.

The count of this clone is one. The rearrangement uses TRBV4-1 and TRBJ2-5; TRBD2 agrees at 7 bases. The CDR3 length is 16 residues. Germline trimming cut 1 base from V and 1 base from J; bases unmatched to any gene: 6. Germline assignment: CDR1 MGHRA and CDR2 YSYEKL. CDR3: CASSQGPAGLQETQYF. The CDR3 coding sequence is TGCGCCAGCAGCCAAGGTCCAGCGGGACTCCAAGAGACCCAGTACTTC.

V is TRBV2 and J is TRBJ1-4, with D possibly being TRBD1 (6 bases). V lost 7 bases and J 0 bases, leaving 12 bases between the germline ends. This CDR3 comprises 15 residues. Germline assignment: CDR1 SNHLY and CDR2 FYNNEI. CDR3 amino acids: CASIMTGATNEKLFF. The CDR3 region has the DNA TGTGCCAGCATCATGACAGGAGCAACTAATGAAAAACTGTTTTTT.

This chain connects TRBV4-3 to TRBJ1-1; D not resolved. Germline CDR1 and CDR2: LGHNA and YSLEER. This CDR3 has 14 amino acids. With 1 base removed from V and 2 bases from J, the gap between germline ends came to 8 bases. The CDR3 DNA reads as TGCGCCAGCAGCCAAGGGCAACAAAACACTGAAGCTTTCTTT. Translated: CASSQGQQNTEAFF.

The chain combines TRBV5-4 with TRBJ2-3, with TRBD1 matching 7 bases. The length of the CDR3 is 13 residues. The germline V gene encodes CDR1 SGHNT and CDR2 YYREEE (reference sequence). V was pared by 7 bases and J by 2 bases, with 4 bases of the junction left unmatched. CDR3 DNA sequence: TGTGCCAGCGGGACAGAGCCCACAGATACGCAGTATTTT. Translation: CASGTEPTDTQYF. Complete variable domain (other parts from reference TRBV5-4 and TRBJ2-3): ETGVTQSPTHLIKTRGQQVTLRCSSQSGHNTVSWYQQALGQGPQFIFQYYREEENGRGNFPPRFSGLQFPNYSSELNVNALELDDSALYLCASGTEPTDTQYFGPGTRLTVL.

CDR3: CASSSRTDNQPQHF. The CDR3 nucleotides are TGCGCCAGCAGCTCCAGGACAGACAATCAGCCCCAGCATTTT. J is TRBJ1-5 and V is TRBV5-1; TRBD1 might be the D (6 bases). Germline loops: CDR1 SGHRS, CDR2 YFSETQ. Trimming cost V 3 bases and J 3 bases, with 10 bases left between them. This CDR3 has 14 amino acids.

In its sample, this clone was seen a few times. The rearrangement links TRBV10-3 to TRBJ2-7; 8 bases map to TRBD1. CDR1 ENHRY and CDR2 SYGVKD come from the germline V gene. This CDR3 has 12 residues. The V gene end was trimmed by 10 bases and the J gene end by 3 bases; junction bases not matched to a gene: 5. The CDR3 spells CATGQGVYEQYF. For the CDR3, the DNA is TGTGCCACCGGACAGGGCGTCTACGAGCAGTACTTC.

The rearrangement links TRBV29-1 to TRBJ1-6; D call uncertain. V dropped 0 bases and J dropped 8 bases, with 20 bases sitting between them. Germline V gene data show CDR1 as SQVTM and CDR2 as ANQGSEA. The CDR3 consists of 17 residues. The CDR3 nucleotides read TGCAGCGTTGAAGACGAGGGCGGGGTCGAGATTCATTCACCCCTCCACTTT. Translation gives CSVEDEGGVEIHSPLHF.

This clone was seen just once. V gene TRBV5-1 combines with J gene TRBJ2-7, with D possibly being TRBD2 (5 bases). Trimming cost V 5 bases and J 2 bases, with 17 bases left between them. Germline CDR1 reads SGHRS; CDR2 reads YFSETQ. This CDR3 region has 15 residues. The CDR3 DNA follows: TGCGCCAGCAGGACTCAGGCTAGCCGAACCTACGAGCAGTACTTC. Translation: CASRTQASRTYEQYF.

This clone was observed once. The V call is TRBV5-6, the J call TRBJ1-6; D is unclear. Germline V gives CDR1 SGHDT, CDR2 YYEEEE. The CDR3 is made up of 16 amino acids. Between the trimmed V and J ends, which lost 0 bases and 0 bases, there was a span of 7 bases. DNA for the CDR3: TGTGCCAGCAGCTTGGGAGGAACCTCCTATAATTCACCCCTCCACTTT. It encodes CASSLGGTSYNSPLHF.

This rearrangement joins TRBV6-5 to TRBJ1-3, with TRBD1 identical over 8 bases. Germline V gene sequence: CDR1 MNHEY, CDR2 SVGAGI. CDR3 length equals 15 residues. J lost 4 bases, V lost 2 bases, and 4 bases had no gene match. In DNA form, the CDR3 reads TGTGCCAGCAGTTACGACAGGGGAGGAGGAAACACCATATATTTT. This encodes CASSYDRGGGNTIYF.

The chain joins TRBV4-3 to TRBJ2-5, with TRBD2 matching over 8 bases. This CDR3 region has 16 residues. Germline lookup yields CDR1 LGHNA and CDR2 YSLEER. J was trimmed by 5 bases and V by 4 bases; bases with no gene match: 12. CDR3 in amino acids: CASSLLLGGGRETQYF. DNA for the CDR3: TGCGCCAGCAGCCTATTACTAGGCGGGGGGCGGGAGACCCAGTACTTC.

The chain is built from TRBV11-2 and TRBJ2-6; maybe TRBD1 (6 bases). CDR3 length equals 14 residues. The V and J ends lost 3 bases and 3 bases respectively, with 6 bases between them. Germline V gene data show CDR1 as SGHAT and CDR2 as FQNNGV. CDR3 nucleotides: TGTGCCAGCAGCTTCAGGGGTGGGGCCAACGTCCTGACTTTC. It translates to CASSFRGGANVLTF. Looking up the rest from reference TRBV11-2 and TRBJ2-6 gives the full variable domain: EAGVAQSPRYKIIEKRQSVAFWCNPISGHATLYWYQQILGQGPKLLIQFQNNGVVDDSQLPKDRFSAERLKGVDSTLKIQPAKLEDSAVYLCASSFRGGANVLTFGAGSRLTVL.

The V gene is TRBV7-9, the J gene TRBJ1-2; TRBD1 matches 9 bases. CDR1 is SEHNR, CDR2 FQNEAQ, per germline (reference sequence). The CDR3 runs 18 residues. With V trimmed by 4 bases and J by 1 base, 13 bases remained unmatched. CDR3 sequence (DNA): TGTGCCAGCAGCTATCTAATAACCGGGACAGGGATTAACTATGGCTACACCTTC. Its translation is CASSYLITGTGINYGYTF. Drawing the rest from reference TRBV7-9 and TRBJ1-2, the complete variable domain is DTGVSQNPRHKITKRGQNVTFRCDPISEHNRLYWYRQTLGQGPEFLTYFQNEAQLEKSRLLSDRFSAERPKGSFSTLEIQRTEQGDSAMYLCASSYLITGTGINYGYTFGSGTRLTVV.

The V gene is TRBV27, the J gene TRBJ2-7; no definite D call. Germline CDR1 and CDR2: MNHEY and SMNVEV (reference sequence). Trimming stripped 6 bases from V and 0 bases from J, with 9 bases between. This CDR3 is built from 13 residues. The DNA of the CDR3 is TGTGCCAGCAGCCCCCCAGGCTCCTACGAGCAGTACTTC. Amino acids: CASSPPGSYEQYF.

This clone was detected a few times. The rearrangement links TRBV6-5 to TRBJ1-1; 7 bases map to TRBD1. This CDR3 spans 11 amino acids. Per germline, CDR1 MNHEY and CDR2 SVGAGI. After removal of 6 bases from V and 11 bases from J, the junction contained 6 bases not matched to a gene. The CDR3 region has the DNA TGTGCCAGCAGGCGACAGGGACAGGCTTTCTTT. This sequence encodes CASRRQGQAFF.